Sequencing of this T cell receptor (beta chain) was carried out in a study of blood T cell repertoires in COVID-19. About the research overall: The United States, Italy and Spain were the sources of the acute and convalescent COVID-19 samples. PBMCs, B-cell-depleted T cells, or T cells were the source of the cDNA or gDNA that made up the material.

Authors' processing steps: It was from reference gene primer amplification that nucleated cell counts were estimated. Generated by immunoSEQ multiplex PCR, the TCRdb table keeps only in-frame clones and is missing some. V, J and clone size reflect that table, while D and trimming were determined from the DNA. The data contain roughly 140,000 clones, 84% of them singletons. Trimming took 5 bases from V and 3 from J; bases not matched to a gene: 4. Germline CDR1 SGHRS, CDR2 YFSETQ. The length of the CDR3 is 14 residues. V gene TRBV5-1 combines with J gene TRBJ2-5; 10 nucleotides line up with TRBD2. The TCR was taken from a human donor in a cohort sampled during active COVID-19. The sequenced sample was peripheral blood. CDR3 DNA sequence: TGCGCCAGCAGTGACACTAGCGGGAAAGAGACCCAGTACTTC. Translating gives CASSDTSGKETQYF.